This T cell receptor (beta chain) comes out of a study of T cells after yellow fever vaccination. Study as a whole: Preparing low-cell-number fractions relied on SMART-Seq v4 Ultra Low Input.

Germline V gene sequence: CDR1 SGHRS, CDR2 YFSETQ. This CDR3 is 15 amino acids long. Trimming shortened V by 5 bases and J by 4 bases, and 18 bases separated the two germline ends. This clonotype has ten or more counts. What it recognizes is unknown. Study-level results: A limited proportion of clonotypes was detected within both the CD4 and CD8 compartments. From the bulk population, abundant clonotypes could contaminate and appear within FACS-sorted repertoires.

TCRdb reanalysed the 5' RACE reads using MiXCR and keeps one entry per CDR3 protein. The sample holds about 400,000 distinct CDR3 sequences, roughly 6.2% seen once. The sequence derives from a man aged 25-40 years who received the YFV17D yellow fever vaccine. The chain combines TRBV5-1 with TRBJ2-5; D may be TRBD2 (5 bases). The specimen comprised PBMCs, sampled 5 days after the yellow fever booster vaccination. The CDR3 region is CASSNGAEGVETQYF. DNA of the CDR3: TGCGCCAGCAGTAACGGAGCAGAGGGTGTAGAGACCCAGTACTTC.